One and the same sample provided the 21 T cell receptor beta chains below, sequenced in a study of T cells after yellow fever vaccination. TCRdb re-called the 5' RACE reads through MiXCR, storing one row per CDR3 protein. Found here are about 550,000 distinct CDR3 sequences, about 19% of them singletons; the top ten hold 14%. Sequenced material: PBMCs, taken 15 days after the yellow fever booster vaccination. Receptors were obtained from a man younger than 45 who received the YFV17D yellow fever vaccine.

The chain links TRBV27 to TRBJ2-3, with D tentatively TRBD2 (6 bases). Trimming stripped 3 bases from V and 0 bases from J, with 13 bases between. Germline V gene data show CDR1 as MNHEY and CDR2 as SMNVEV (reference sequence). CDR3 length equals 16 residues. CDR3 sequence (DNA): TGTGCCAGCAGTTTCTGGGTAGCGGCTAGCACAGATACGCAGTATTTT. Translated, it gives CASSFWVAASTDTQYF.

The CDR3 DNA is TGCAGCGTTGCCGGGGGCGCGGATACGCAGTATTTT. Its translation is CSVAGGADTQYF. The J gene is TRBJ2-3, the V gene TRBV29-1; D possibly matches TRBD1 or TRBD2 (6 bases each). The CDR3 consists of 12 residues. Per germline, CDR1 SQVTM and CDR2 ANQGSEA. Between the trimmed V and J ends, which lost 4 bases and 6 bases, there was a span of 11 bases.

Regarding this clonotype: An end of the junction does not agree with germline; a read error may underlie this. The chain couples TRBV7-7 to TRBJ2-2; D gene uncertain. Germline V gives CDR1 SSHAT, CDR2 FNYEAQ (reference sequence). The CDR3 sequence is 14 residues long. CDR3 coding DNA: TGTGCTAGCAGCCGAAGAGGATCCCCCGGAGAGCTGTTTTTT. This gives the protein CASSRRGSPGELFF.

The chain carries TRBV20-1 and TRBJ2-3; possible D gene TRBD2, 5 bases. The CDR3 has 12 residues. Germline V gene lookup returns CDR1 DFQATT and CDR2 SNEGSKA (reference sequence). V was cut by 3 bases and J by 5 bases, with 9 bases left in between. This CDR3 reads CSARGEGDTQYF. The CDR3 DNA is TGCAGTGCTAGGGGCGAGGGAGATACGCAGTATTTT.

The chain joins TRBV4-2 to TRBJ1-6, with D perhaps matching TRBD1 (6 bases). Germline CDR1 is LGHNA and CDR2 is YNFKEQ. This CDR3 has 16 residues. Trimming pared 0 bases from V and 7 bases from J, leaving 13 bases between. For the CDR3, the DNA is TGTGCCAGCAGCCAAGAAAAGTCTACAGGGAATTCACCCCTCCACTTT. Translating it yields CASSQEKSTGNSPLHF.

The sample holds a few counts of this clonotype. CDR3 amino acids: CASSSAGGPTDTQYF. The CDR3, as DNA: TGTGCCAGCAGTTCTGCGGGAGGCCCCACAGATACGCAGTATTTT. The rearrangement uses TRBV12-3 or TRBV12-4 and TRBJ2-3, with 8 bases aligning to TRBD2. V dropped 4 bases and J dropped 2; count of bases not matched to a gene: 5. The CDR3 totals 15 residues.

This chain joins TRBV11-1 and TRBJ2-3, with 8 bases aligning to TRBD2. This CDR3 is 18 amino acids long. Trimming removed 0 bases from V and 1 base from J; junction bases left unmatched: 9. Germline CDR1 SGHAT, CDR2 FQDESV (reference sequence). In DNA form, the CDR3 reads TGTGCCAGCAGCTTAGCCCCTCTCCGGGAGGGCGGCACAGATACGCAGTATTTT. This encodes CASSLAPLREGGTDTQYF. Full variable domain (outside the CDR3, taken from reference TRBV11-1 and TRBJ2-3): EAEVAQSPRYKITEKSQAVAFWCDPISGHATLYWYRQILGQGPELLVQFQDESVVDDSQLPKDRFSAERLKGVDSTLKIQPAELGDSAMYLCASSLAPLREGGTDTQYFGPGTRLTVL.

This chain uses TRBV20-1 with TRBJ2-1; D gene uncertain. The CDR3 contains 13 residues. Germline CDR1 reads DFQATT; CDR2 reads SNEGSKA (reference sequence). V gave up 3 bases and J gave up 6 bases, with 12 bases separating them. The CDR3 loop is CSARSHSRNEQFF. The CDR3 nucleotides are TGCAGTGCTAGGAGTCACTCTCGCAATGAGCAGTTCTTC.

This clonotype has just a few counts. V and J are TRBV7-2 and TRBJ1-1; D is undetermined. Germline loops: CDR1 SGHTA, CDR2 FQGNSA. V lost 5 bases to trimming and J lost 4 bases, with 11 bases between them. There are 13 residues in the CDR3. The CDR3 DNA is TGTGCCAGCAGCCTCCCGTTAACCACTGAAGCTTTCTTT. It is translated as CASSLPLTTEAFF. The whole variable domain, remainder taken from reference TRBV7-2 and TRBJ1-1, is GAGVSQSPSNKVTEKGKDVELRCDPISGHTALYWYRQSLGQGLEFLIYFQGNSAPDKSGLPSDRFSAERTGGSVSTLTIQRTQQEDSAVYLCASSLPLTTEAFFGQGTRLTVV.

J is TRBJ2-7 and V is TRBV5-1; no clear D gene. V dropped 2 bases and J dropped 2 bases, with 8 bases sitting between them. Germline CDR1 reads SGHRS; CDR2 reads YFSETQ. This CDR3 has 13 residues. CDR3 in DNA: TGCGCCAGCAGCTTAATGACACCCTACGAGCAGTACTTC. This gives the protein CASSLMTPYEQYF.

The chain uses TRBV4-3 and TRBJ2-6, with a tentative D call TRBD1 (5 bases). V lost 1 base and J 2 bases, leaving 6 bases between the germline ends. There are 15 residues in the CDR3. Germline-derived CDR1 and CDR2 are LGHNA and YSLEER. This chain's CDR3 is CASSQGGAGANVLTF. DNA for the CDR3: TGCGCCAGCAGCCAAGGGGGCGCTGGGGCCAACGTCCTGACTTTC.

V is TRBV20-1 and J is TRBJ2-7; 9 bases align to TRBD2. CDR1 DFQATT and CDR2 SNEGSKA come from the germline V gene (reference sequence). The ends lost 5 bases at V and 3 bases at J; junction bases unmatched: 14. This CDR3 is 16 amino acids long. CDR3 loop: CSAATTLAGEGYEQYF. The CDR3 DNA sequence: TGCAGTGCTGCCACTACACTAGCGGGTGAGGGCTACGAGCAGTACTTC.

This clonotype was seen only a few times. This rearrangement joins TRBV7-8 to TRBJ2-2; tentatively, D is TRBD1 (5 bases). Germline loops: CDR1 SGHVS, CDR2 FQNEAQ. The CDR3 has 15 amino acids. Trimming pared 4 bases from V and 6 bases from J, leaving 15 bases between. CDR3 sequence (DNA): TGTGCCAGCAGCTCCCAGGGCATGGTTTCCGGGGAGCTGTTTTTT. Translated: CASSSQGMVSGELFF.

V and J are TRBV12-3 or TRBV12-4 and TRBJ1-1; D is uncertain. This CDR3 contains 13 residues. Trimming cost V 5 bases and J 5 bases, with 12 bases left between them. CDR3 sequence reads: CASSLHSGTEAFF. DNA for the CDR3: TGTGCCAGCAGTCTCCACAGTGGGACTGAAGCTTTCTTT.

The V and J genes are TRBV6-2 or TRBV6-3 and TRBJ1-6; D unclear. From germline, CDR1 is MNHEY and CDR2 SVGEGT. This CDR3 is built from 13 residues. V was pared by 0 bases and J by 11 bases, with 8 bases between. CDR3 in amino acids: CASSYSGDTPLHF. DNA of the CDR3: TGTGCCAGCAGTTACTCCGGTGATACACCCCTCCACTTT.

This clonotype was picked up a small number of times. This chain links TRBV12-3 or TRBV12-4 with TRBJ2-3; 7 bases align to TRBD2. The CDR3 is made up of 14 amino acids. V lost 6 bases to trimming and J lost 6 bases; unmatched junction nucleotides: 9. CDR3 in amino acids: CASSPSGFSDTQYF. DNA for the CDR3: TGTGCCAGCAGCCCTAGCGGTTTCAGTGATACGCAGTATTTT.

This clonotype was observed a few times. The chain is built from TRBV7-8 and TRBJ2-3, with a tentative D call TRBD2 (5 bases). The germline gives CDR1 SGHVS, CDR2 FQNEAQ. The V end was cut by 2 bases, the J end by 6 bases, with 9 bases between. This CDR3 contains 13 residues. The CDR3 region is CASSLQEVDTQYF. In DNA form, the CDR3 reads TGTGCCAGCAGCTTACAGGAGGTTGATACGCAGTATTTT.

This clonotype has just a few counts. The chain's CDR3 is CASRMGGAGHEQYF. For the CDR3, the DNA is TGTGCCAGCAGGATGGGGGGGGCAGGTCACGAGCAGTACTTC. V gene TRBV25-1 combines with J gene TRBJ2-7; D perhaps matches TRBD2 (7 bases). CDR3 length: 14 amino acids. Germline V gene data show CDR1 as MGHDK and CDR2 as SYGVNS. Trimming shortened V by 6 bases and J by 5 bases, and 17 bases separated the two germline ends.

This clonotype was observed many times. The chain's CDR3 is CASSLVITSTDTQYF. The CDR3 DNA sequence: TGCGCCAGCAGCTTGGTAATTACTAGCACAGATACGCAGTATTTT. The rearrangement joins TRBV5-1 to TRBJ2-3; D uncertain. Per germline, CDR1 SGHRS and CDR2 YFSETQ. The ends were cut back, 0 bases at V and 0 bases at J, with 8 bases in the middle. CDR3 length: 15 amino acids.

V is TRBV5-6 and J is TRBJ2-1, with 7 bases aligning to TRBD1. The ends lost 4 bases at V and 5 bases at J; junction bases unmatched: 6. Germline V gene sequence: CDR1 SGHDT, CDR2 YYEEEE. CDR3 length: 14 residues. The CDR3 sequence: CASSRDSSNNEQFF. In DNA form, the CDR3 reads TGTGCCAGCAGCCGGGACAGCAGTAACAATGAGCAGTTCTTC.

In regard to this clonotype: A read error may explain this, as a much larger clone is one base away. V usage is TRBV7-3 and J usage is TRBJ2-3, with 9 bases aligning to TRBD2. Per germline, CDR1 SGHTA and CDR2 FQGTGA. V lost 4 bases and J lost 2; bases outside the gene matches: 1. The CDR3 has 14 amino acids. CDR3 protein: CASSSSGITDTQYF. The CDR3 bases are TGTGCCAGCAGCTCTAGCGGGATCACAGATACGCAGTATTTT.